Each of the 8 T cell receptor beta chains below was sequenced from the same sample in a study of blood T cell repertoires in COVID-19. Produced via immunoSEQ multiplex PCR; TCRdb's table is partial and in-frame only. The sample consists of about 140,000 clones, 84% of them appearing once. Sequenced input: PBMCs or T cells enriched from blood (not recorded which). These receptors came from a woman under 30 who had been exposed to COVID-19.

The V and J genes are TRBV27 and TRBJ2-5; D may be TRBD2 (5 bases). Germline V gene sequence: CDR1 MNHEY, CDR2 SMNVEV (reference sequence). This CDR3 contains 13 residues. V was trimmed by 3 bases and J by 5 bases, leaving 10 bases between them. CDR3 in DNA: TGTGCCAGCAGTTTGGGCGGGTGGGAGACCCAGTACTTC. This codes for CASSLGGWETQYF.

The chain recombines TRBV3-1 (or the pseudogene TRBV3-2) with TRBJ1-5; weak D call: TRBD1 (5 bases). With 0 bases removed from V and 3 bases from J, the gap between germline ends came to 18 bases. This CDR3 contains 18 residues. CDR1 is LGHDT and CDR2 is YNNKEL in the germline V gene (reference sequence). The CDR3 bases are TGTGCCAGCAGCCAAGATCTTAGTGGGCAGGGCCCCAATCAGCCCCAGCATTTT. Residues: CASSQDLSGQGPNQPQHF.

As for this clone: The sample contains more than one DNA sequence encoding this CDR3. The rearrangement joins TRBV29-1 to TRBJ1-1, with D hard to call. V was pared by 7 bases and J by 2 bases, with 5 bases between. The CDR3 is made up of 10 amino acids. Germline V gene sequence: CDR1 SQVTM, CDR2 ANQGSEA. CDR3 in amino acids: CSAQNTEAFF. The CDR3 nucleotides read TGCAGCGCCCAAAACACTGAAGCTTTCTTT.

V gene TRBV11-2 combines with J gene TRBJ1-6, with a tentative D call TRBD1 (6 bases). There are 15 residues in the CDR3. Looked up from germline, CDR1 is SGHAT and CDR2 is FQNNGV. V shed 0 bases and J shed 6 bases, with 9 bases lying between them. The CDR3 spells CASSLETGVNSPLHF. The CDR3 DNA is TGTGCCAGCAGCTTAGAGACAGGTGTTAATTCACCCCTCCACTTT.

The V call is TRBV5-4, the J call TRBJ1-2; D is perhaps TRBD1 (6 bases). Per the germline V gene, CDR1 is SGHNT and CDR2 is YYREEE (reference sequence). CDR3 size: 15 residues. V lost 0 bases to trimming and J lost 4 bases, with 13 bases between them. CDR3 bases: TGTGCCAGCAGCTTGGCCCCACAGGGACGCTATGGCTACACCTTC. It yields the protein CASSLAPQGRYGYTF.

The sample holds one count of this clone. The gene calls are TRBV12-5 and TRBJ2-7; D is perhaps TRBD1 (6 bases). CDR3 length: 15 amino acids. Germline CDR1 LGHNT, CDR2 FRNRAP. Trimming pared 8 bases from V and 1 base from J, leaving 18 bases between. In DNA form, the CDR3 reads TGTGCTAGTCAAGGACTTACAGGGTGGTCCTACGAGCAGTACTTC. Translated, it gives CASQGLTGWSYEQYF.

This clone was seen once. The chain joins TRBV7-9 to TRBJ2-5; the match to TRBD2 covers 15 bases. CDR1 and CDR2 (germline): SEHNR, FQNEAQ (reference sequence). The CDR3 extends over 16 amino acids. J lost 4 bases, V lost 3 bases, and 3 bases had no gene match. CDR3 region: CASSFGLAGGGETQYF. The CDR3, as DNA: TGTGCCAGCAGCTTTGGACTAGCGGGAGGGGGAGAGACCCAGTACTTC.

The V call is TRBV6-5, the J call TRBJ2-4; possible D gene TRBD2, 5 bases. The germline V gene has CDR1 MNHEY and CDR2 SVGAGI. Trimming removed 2 bases from V and 0 bases from J, with 8 bases in between. The CDR3 is 15 amino acids. The CDR3 sequence is CASSYGGVAKNIQYF. The DNA of the CDR3 is TGTGCCAGCAGTTACGGAGGTGTAGCCAAAAACATTCAGTACTTC.